This note documents a single T cell receptor (beta chain) sequence. What it recognizes is unknown. Germline V CDR1 and CDR2: LGHNA, YSLEER. V lost 0 bases, J lost 7 bases, and 13 bases stayed unmatched. The CDR3 is 17 amino acids. At the survey level, the v3.0 immunoSEQ assay was run. Libraries were prepared by immunoSEQ multiplex PCR; TCRdb keeps only in-frame clonotypes and omits some of them. The sample carries 20,000 to 30,000 clones, roughly 90% recorded once. The record originates from a study of long-term antiretroviral therapy in people with HIV. Study information: Samples collected earliest predate the 2015 immediate-ART recommendation by about a decade.

Every single participant having HIV got treatment inside the United States. General study findings and limits: Drawn between about 2004 and 2018, the blood was possibly obtained under older ART regimens. Clonotypes expanded prior to ART showed repertoire dominance at all sampled time points.

The chain links TRBV4-3 to TRBJ2-5; 8 nucleotides line up with TRBD2. The TCR sequence derives from a man aged 50-59 years with HIV. Material: unsorted PBMCs, obtained 1.8 years before starting antiretroviral therapy. This CDR3 reads CASSQEYYGGVSGTQYF. Here the CDR3 DNA reads TGCGCCAGCAGCCAAGAATACTACGGGGGGGTCTCGGGGACCCAGTACTTC.